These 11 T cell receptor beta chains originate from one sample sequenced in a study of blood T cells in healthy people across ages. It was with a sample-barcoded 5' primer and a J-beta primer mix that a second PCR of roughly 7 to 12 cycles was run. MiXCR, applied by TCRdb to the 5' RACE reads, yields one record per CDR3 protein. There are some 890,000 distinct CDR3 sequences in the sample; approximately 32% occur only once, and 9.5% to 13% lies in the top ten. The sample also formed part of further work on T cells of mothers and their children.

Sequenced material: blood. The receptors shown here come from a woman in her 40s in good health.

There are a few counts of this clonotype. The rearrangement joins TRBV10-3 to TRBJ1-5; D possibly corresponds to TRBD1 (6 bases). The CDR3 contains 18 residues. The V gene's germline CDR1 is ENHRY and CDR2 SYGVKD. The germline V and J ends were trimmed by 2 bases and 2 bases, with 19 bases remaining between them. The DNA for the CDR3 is TGTGCCATCAGTGAGAATGTTCGGGGGCTGCGGGGCAATCAGCCCCAGCATTTT. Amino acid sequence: CAISENVRGLRGNQPQHF.

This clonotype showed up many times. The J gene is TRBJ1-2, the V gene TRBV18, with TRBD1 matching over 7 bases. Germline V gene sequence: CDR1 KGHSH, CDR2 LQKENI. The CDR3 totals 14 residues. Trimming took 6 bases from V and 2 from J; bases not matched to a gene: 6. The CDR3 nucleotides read TGTGCCAGCTCCTTCGGGACAGAGAACTATGGCTACACCTTC. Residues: CASSFGTENYGYTF.

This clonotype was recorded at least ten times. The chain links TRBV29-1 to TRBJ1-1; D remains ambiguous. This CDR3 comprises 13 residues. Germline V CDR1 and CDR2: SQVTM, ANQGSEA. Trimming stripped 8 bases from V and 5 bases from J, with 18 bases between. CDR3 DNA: TGCAGCAGTCGGAGCGGTCAAGGGACTGAAGCTTTCTTT. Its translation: CSSRSGQGTEAFF.

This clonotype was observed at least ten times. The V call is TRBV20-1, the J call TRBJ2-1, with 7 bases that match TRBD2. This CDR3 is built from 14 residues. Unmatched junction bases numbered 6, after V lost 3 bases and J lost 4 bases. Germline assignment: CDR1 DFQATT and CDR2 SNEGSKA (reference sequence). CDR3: CSASGRGLYNEQFF. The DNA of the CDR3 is TGCAGTGCTAGTGGGCGGGGGTTATACAATGAGCAGTTCTTC.

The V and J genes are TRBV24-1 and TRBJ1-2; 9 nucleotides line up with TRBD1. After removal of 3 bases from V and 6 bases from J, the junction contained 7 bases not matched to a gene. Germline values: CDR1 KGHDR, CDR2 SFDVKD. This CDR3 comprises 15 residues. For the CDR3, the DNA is TGTGCCACCAGTGATACCTCCGGGACAGGGAATGGCTACACCTTC. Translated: CATSDTSGTGNGYTF.

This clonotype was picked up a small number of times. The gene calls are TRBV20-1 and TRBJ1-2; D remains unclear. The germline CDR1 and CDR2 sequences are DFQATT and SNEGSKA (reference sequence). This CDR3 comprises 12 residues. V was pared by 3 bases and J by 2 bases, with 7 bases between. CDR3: CSASSKNYGYTF. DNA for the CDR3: TGCAGTGCTAGTAGTAAAAACTATGGCTACACCTTC.

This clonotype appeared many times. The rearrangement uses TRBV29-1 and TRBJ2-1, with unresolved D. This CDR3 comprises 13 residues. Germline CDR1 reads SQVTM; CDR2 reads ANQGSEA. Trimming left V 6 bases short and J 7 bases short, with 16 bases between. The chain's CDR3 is CSVRALAPNEQFF. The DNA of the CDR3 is TGCAGCGTCCGGGCCTTAGCCCCAAATGAGCAGTTCTTC.

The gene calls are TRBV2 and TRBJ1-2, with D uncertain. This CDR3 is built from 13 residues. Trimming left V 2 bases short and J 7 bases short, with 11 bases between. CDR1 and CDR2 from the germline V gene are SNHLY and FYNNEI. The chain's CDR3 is CASSEWREGGYTF. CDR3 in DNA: TGTGCCAGCAGTGAATGGAGGGAGGGTGGCTACACCTTC.

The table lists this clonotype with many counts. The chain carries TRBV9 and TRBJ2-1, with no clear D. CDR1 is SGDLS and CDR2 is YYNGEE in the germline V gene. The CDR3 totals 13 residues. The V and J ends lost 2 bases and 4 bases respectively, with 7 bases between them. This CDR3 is CASSVLAYNEQFF. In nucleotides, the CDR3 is TGTGCCAGCAGCGTCCTGGCTTACAATGAGCAGTTCTTC.

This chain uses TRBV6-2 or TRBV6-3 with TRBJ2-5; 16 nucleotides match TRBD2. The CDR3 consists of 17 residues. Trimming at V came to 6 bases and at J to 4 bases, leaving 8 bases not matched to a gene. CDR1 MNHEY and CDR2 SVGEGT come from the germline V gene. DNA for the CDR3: TGTGCCAGCAGGATACCGGGACTAGCGGGGGGGGGAGAGACCCAGTACTTC. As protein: CASRIPGLAGGGETQYF.

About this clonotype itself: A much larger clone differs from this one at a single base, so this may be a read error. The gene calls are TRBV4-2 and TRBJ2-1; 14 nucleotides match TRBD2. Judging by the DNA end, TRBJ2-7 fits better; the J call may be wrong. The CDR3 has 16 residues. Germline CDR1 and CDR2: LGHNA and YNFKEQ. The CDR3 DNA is TGTGCCAGCAGCCGAGGGACTAGCGGGGGATACAATGAGCAGTACTTC. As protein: CASSRGTSGGYNEQYF.